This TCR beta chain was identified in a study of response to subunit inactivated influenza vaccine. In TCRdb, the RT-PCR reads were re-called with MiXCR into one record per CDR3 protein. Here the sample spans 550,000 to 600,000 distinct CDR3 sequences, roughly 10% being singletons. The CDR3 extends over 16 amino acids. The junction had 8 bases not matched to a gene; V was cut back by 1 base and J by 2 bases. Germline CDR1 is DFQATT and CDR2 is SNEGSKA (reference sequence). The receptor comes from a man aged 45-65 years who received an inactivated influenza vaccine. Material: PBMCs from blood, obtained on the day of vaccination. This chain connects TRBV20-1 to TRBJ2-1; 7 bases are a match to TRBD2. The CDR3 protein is CSARGGAGEAYNEQFF. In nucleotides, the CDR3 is TGCAGTGCTAGAGGGGGCGCGGGAGAGGCCTACAATGAGCAGTTCTTC.